These T cell receptor beta chains were read from a single sample in a study of T-cell reconstitution after alpha-beta-depleted transplantation in children. TCRdb analysed the PCR reads with MiXCR anew, one entry per CDR3 protein. This repertoire shows about 92,000 distinct CDR3 sequences, 12% found once; its top ten account for about 15%. The material was PBMCs from the stem cell graft donor, obtained from the stem cell graft. These receptors all stem from a human donor who donated a stem cell graft to a child with inherited bone marrow failure. Both conserved end residues are part of each CDR3. D genes are given only for firm matches. Size is omitted from some rows. Given values are once, few, many or a class for expanded clones.

>many|TRBV5-1|TRBD1|TRBJ1-1|15
TGCGCCAGCAGCTTCTCGGGACAGGGGGCCGAGAAGGCTTTCTTT
CASSFSGQGAEKAFF
>many|TRBV20-1|NA|TRBJ2-2|15
TGCAGTGCTACTCGAAGAGGGGCGAACACCGGGGAGCTGTTTTTT
CSATRRGANTGELFF
>many|TRBV5-1|NA|TRBJ1-5|14
TGCGCCAGCAGTCCCCCCCCGGTTCGGCAGCCCCAGCATTTT
CASSPPPVRQPQHF
>few|TRBV7-9|TRBD1|TRBJ2-1|15
TGTGCCAGCAGCACAGGGACAGGGGGACGCAATGAGCAGTTCTTC
CASSTGTGGRNEQFF
>few|TRBV19|NA|TRBJ2-7|15
TGTGCCTCTTCATACGGGCAGTCCACCTACTACGAGCAGTACTTC
CASSYGQSTYYEQYF
>NA|TRBV7-8|NA|TRBJ2-1|15
TGTGCCAGCTCGGTCGGGGGTACGTCCTACAATGAGCAGTTCTTC
CASSVGGTSYNEQFF
>many|TRBV11-2|NA|TRBJ2-2|13
TGTGCCAGCAGCTTAGAAGGGAGAGGGGAGCTGTTTTTT
CASSLEGRGELFF
>many|TRBV27|NA|TRBJ2-7|16
TGTGCCAGCAGTTTATCGGGGGGAGGCTACTCCTACGAGCAGTACTTC
CASSLSGGGYSYEQYF
>many|TRBV6-1|NA|TRBJ2-2|17
TGTGCCAGCAGTGAAGCTCAAGGGGCGGAAATAGACGGGGAGCTGTTTTTT
CASSEAQGAEIDGELFF
>many|TRBV20-1|TRBD2|TRBJ2-1|20
TGCAGTGCTCTTGGACTAGCGGGGGGACCAAAACTGAGCTCCTACAATGAGCAGTTCTTC
CSALGLAGGPKLSSYNEQFF
>many|TRBV7-9|NA|TRBJ1-1|12
TGTGCCAGCAGCTTAGGGGACGGCCGGGCTTTCTTT
CASSLGDGRAFF
>many|TRBV7-2|TRBD1|TRBJ1-5|15
TGTGCCAGCAGCGCTGGGACAGTTAGCAATCAGCCCCAGCATTTT
CASSAGTVSNQPQHF
>many|TRBV5-5|NA|TRBJ2-2|12
TGTGCCAGCAGCCCCCCGGCCGGGGAGCTGTTTTTT
CASSPPAGELFF
>many|TRBV18|NA|TRBJ1-3|16
TGTGCCAGCTCACCAATATCTACCGACTCTGGAAACACCATATATTTT
CASSPISTDSGNTIYF
>many|TRBV20-1|NA|TRBJ2-1|14
TGCAGTGTCCCGGAGGGGGGGGGCTTCAATGAGCAGTTCTTT
CSVPEGGGFNEQFF
>NA|TRBV9|NA|TRBJ2-7|13
TGTGCCAGCAGCGTAGTCCTCTCGAGCGAGCAGTACTTC
CASSVVLSSEQYF
>NA|TRBV18|NA|TRBJ1-4|14
TGTGCCAGCTCACCACGGACGAATGAGGAAAAACTGTTTTTT
CASSPRTNEEKLFF
>many|TRBV27|TRBD1|TRBJ2-7|14
TGTGCCAGCAGTACCGGGACAGGGATGGACGAGCAGTACTTC
CASSTGTGMDEQYF
>NA|TRBV18|NA|TRBJ2-7|14
TGTGCCAGCTCACCACAGGGGCTATACTACGAGCAGTACTTC
CASSPQGLYYEQYF
>many|TRBV6-5|NA|TRBJ2-7|14
TGTGCCAGCAGGCCAGAGATTATCTCCTACGAGCAGTACTTC
CASRPEIISYEQYF
>many|TRBV20-1|TRBD2|TRBJ2-1|16
TGCAGTGCTAGAGATCCCCTAGCGGGAGGGCGCAATGAGCAGTTCTTC
CSARDPLAGGRNEQFF
>many|TRBV7-9|TRBD1|TRBJ2-1|14
TGTGCCAGCAGCTCGGACAGGGGGTTTGGGGAGCAGTTCTTC
CASSSDRGFGEQFF
>NA|TRBV9|NA|TRBJ1-2|14
TGTGCCAGCAGCGTCTACCAGGGGAACTATGGCTACACCTTC
CASSVYQGNYGYTF
>many|TRBV6-5|TRBD2|TRBJ2-3|17
TGTGCCAGCAGTTCCGCCGGTGGAGCGGGAGAAACAAATACGCAGTATTTT
CASSSAGGAGETNTQYF
>many|TRBV10-3|NA|TRBJ2-2|14
TGTGCCATCTCTGAACAGGGGGGGACCGGGGAGCTGTTTTTT
CAISEQGGTGELFF
>many|TRBV7-8|NA|TRBJ2-5|14
TGTGCCAGCAGCTTAGAGGCCCACCAAGAGACCCAGTACTTC
CASSLEAHQETQYF
>many|TRBV10-3|TRBD1|TRBJ2-7|13
TGTGCCATCAGTCAGGGGGCGTCCTACGAGCAGTACTTC
CAISQGASYEQYF
>few|TRBV29-1|NA|TRBJ2-2|14
TGCAGCGTTAACAGGGGGGGTGGCACCGGGGAGCTGTTTTTT
CSVNRGGGTGELFF
>many|TRBV6-2/TRBV6-3|NA|TRBJ2-3|13
TGTGCCAGCGGGGACGGAGGCACAGATACGCAGTATTTT
CASGDGGTDTQYF
>NA|TRBV28|NA|TRBJ1-6|16
TGTGCCAGCAGTCCCACCGACGGTACCTATAATTCACCTCTCCACTTT
CASSPTDGTYNSPLHF